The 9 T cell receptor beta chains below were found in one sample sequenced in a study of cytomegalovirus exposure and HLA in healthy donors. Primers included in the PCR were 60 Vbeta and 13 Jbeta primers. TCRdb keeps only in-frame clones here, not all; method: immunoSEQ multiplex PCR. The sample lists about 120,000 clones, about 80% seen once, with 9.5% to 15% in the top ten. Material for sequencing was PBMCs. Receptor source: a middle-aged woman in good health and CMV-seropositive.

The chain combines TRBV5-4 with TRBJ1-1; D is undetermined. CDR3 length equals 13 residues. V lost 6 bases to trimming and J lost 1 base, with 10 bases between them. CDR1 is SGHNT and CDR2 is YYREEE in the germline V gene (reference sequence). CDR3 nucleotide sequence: TGTGCCAGCACCAGTAGACAGAACACTGAAGCTTTCTTT. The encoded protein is CASTSRQNTEAFF. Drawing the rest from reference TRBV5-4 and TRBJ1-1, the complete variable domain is ETGVTQSPTHLIKTRGQQVTLRCSSQSGHNTVSWYQQALGQGPQFIFQYYREEENGRGNFPPRFSGLQFPNYSSELNVNALELDDSALYLCASTSRQNTEAFFGQGTRLTVV.

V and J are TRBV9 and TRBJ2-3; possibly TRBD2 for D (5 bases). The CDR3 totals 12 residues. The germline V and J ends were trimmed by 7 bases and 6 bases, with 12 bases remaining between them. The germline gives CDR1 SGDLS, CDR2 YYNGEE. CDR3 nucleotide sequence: TGTGCCAGCGCTGAGGGCATCGATACGCAGTATTTT. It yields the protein CASAEGIDTQYF.

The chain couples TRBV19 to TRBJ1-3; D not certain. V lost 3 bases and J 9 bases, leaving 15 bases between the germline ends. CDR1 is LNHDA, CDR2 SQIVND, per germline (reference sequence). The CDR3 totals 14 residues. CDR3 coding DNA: TGTGCCAGTAGTATGGATAAAGGGAGACGCACCATATATTTT. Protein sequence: CASSMDKGRRTIYF.

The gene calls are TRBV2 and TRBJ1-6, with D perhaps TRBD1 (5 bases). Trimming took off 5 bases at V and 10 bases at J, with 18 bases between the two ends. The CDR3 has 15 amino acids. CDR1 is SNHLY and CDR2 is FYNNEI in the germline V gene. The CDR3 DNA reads TGTGCCAGCAGTACCCTGGGGGGAATGGAGTCACCCCTCCACTTT. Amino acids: CASSTLGGMESPLHF.

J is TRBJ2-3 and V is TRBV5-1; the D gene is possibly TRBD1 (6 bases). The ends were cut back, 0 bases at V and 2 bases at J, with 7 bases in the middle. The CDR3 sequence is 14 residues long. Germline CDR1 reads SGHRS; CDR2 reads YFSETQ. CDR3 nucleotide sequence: TGCGCCAGCAGCTTGGACAGGGCCACAGATACGCAGTATTTT. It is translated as CASSLDRATDTQYF.

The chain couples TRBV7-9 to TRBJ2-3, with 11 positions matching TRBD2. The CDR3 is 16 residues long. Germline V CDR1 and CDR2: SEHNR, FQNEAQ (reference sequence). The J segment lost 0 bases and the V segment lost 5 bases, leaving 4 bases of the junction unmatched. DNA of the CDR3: TGTGCCAGCAGCCTTAGCGGGGGGGCTAGCACAGATACGCAGTATTTT. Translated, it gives CASSLSGGASTDTQYF.

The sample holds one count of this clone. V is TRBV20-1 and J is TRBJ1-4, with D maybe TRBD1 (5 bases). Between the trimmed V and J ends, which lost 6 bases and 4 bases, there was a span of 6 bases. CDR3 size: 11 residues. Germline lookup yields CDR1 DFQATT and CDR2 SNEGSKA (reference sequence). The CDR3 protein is CSARDNEKLFF. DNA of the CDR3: TGCAGTGCCAGGGATAATGAAAAACTGTTTTTT.

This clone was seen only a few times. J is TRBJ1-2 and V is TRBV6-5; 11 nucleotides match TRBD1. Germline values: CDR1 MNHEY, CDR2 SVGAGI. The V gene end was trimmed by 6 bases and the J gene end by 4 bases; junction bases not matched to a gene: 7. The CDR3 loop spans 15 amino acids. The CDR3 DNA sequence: TGTGCCAGCAGCACCGGGACAGGGGGACTCTATGGCTACACCTTC. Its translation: CASSTGTGGLYGYTF.

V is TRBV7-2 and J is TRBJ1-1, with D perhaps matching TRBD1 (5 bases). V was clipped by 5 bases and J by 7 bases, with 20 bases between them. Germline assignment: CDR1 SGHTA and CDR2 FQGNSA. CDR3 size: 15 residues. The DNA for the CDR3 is TGTGCCAGCAGCCATAGGCCCGCGCGGGGGGATGAAGCTTTCTTT. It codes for CASSHRPARGDEAFF.